The 8 T cell receptor beta chains listed next were all sequenced from one sample in a study of cytomegalovirus exposure and HLA in healthy donors. Generated by immunoSEQ multiplex PCR, the TCRdb table keeps only in-frame clones and is missing some. The sample shows approximately 210,000 clones, 88% of them seen only once. Sequencing was performed on PBMCs. These receptors were obtained from a woman under 30 in good health and CMV-seronegative.

The chain is built from TRBV29-1 and TRBJ2-1; 7 positions match TRBD2. CDR3 length equals 15 residues. The germline CDR1 and CDR2 sequences are SQVTM and ANQGSEA. Trimming removed 6 bases from V and 5 bases from J; junction bases left unmatched: 13. CDR3 nucleotide sequence: TGCAGCGTCTTCCCTGACAGCGGGATGGACAATGAGCAGTTCTTC. It translates to CSVFPDSGMDNEQFF.

J is TRBJ1-2 and V is TRBV27; 9 bases are shared with TRBD1. This CDR3 has 15 amino acids. CDR1 MNHEY and CDR2 SMNVEV come from the germline V gene (reference sequence). With 6 bases clipped from V and 8 bases from J, the junction kept 13 bases outside the gene matches. The CDR3, as DNA: TGTGCCAGCAGACGTCATATCCGGGACAGGGACGGCTACACCTTC. Its protein is CASRRHIRDRDGYTF.

V and J are TRBV7-2 and TRBJ1-5; 7 bases line up with TRBD1. CDR1 SGHTA and CDR2 FQGNSA come from the germline V gene. Trimming at V came to 2 bases and at J to 2 bases, leaving 12 bases not matched to a gene. The CDR3 is made up of 18 amino acids. The CDR3 DNA sequence: TGTGCCAGCAGCTTAAGGGGGGCGACAGGGTACGGCAATCAGCCCCAGCATTTT. Protein: CASSLRGATGYGNQPQHF.

J is TRBJ2-5 and V is TRBV11-1; D gene unclear. CDR3 length: 11 residues. Per the germline V gene, CDR1 is SGHAT and CDR2 is FQDESV (reference sequence). V was cut by 5 bases and J by 3 bases, with 4 bases left in between. DNA for the CDR3: TGTGCCAGCAGCCTCGAAGAGACCCAGTACTTC. This encodes CASSLEETQYF.

The chain employs TRBV2 and TRBJ2-2, with a possible D match to TRBD2 (5 bases). The germline CDR1 and CDR2 sequences are SNHLY and FYNNEI. V lost 3 bases to trimming and J lost 6 bases, with 17 bases between them. The CDR3 loop spans 16 amino acids. CDR3 bases: TGTGCCAGCAGTGATGGAGGTGGCGCTAAACCCGGGGAGCTGTTTTTT. Translated, it gives CASSDGGGAKPGELFF. Using reference TRBV2 and TRBJ2-2 for the parts outside the CDR3, the full variable domain is EPEVTQTPSHQVTQMGQEVILRCVPISNHLYFYWYRQILGQKVEFLVSFYNNEISEKSEIFDDQFSVERPDGSNFTLKIRSTKLEDSAMYFCASSDGGGAKPGELFFGEGSRLTVL.

The V gene is TRBV7-9, the J gene TRBJ1-1; 7 nucleotides line up with TRBD1. From germline, CDR1 is SEHNR and CDR2 FQNEAQ (reference sequence). The CDR3 is 13 amino acids. Trimming at V came to 6 bases and at J to 1 base, leaving 2 bases not matched to a gene. CDR3 nucleotide sequence: TGTGCCAGCAGGCGGACAGGGAACACTGAAGCTTTCTTT. The encoded protein is CASRRTGNTEAFF. Combining the CDR3 with reference TRBV7-9 and TRBJ1-1 gives the whole variable domain DTGVSQNPRHKITKRGQNVTFRCDPISEHNRLYWYRQTLGQGPEFLTYFQNEAQLEKSRLLSDRFSAERPKGSFSTLEIQRTEQGDSAMYLCASRRTGNTEAFFGQGTRLTVV.

This clone occurred a few times. The V call is TRBV7-9, the J call TRBJ2-1, with 8 nucleotides matching TRBD2. This CDR3 spans 16 amino acids. CDR1 is SEHNR and CDR2 is FQNEAQ in the germline V gene (reference sequence). V was pared by 3 bases and J by 4 bases, with 8 bases of the junction left unmatched. The CDR3 region has the DNA TGTGCCAGCAGCTTTGGGAGGAGCGGGAGATACAATGAGCAGTTCTTC. Residues: CASSFGRSGRYNEQFF.

V is TRBV7-3 and J is TRBJ2-3, with 11 bases fitting TRBD2. Germline CDR1 reads SGHTA; CDR2 reads FQGTGA. The CDR3 is made up of 17 amino acids. The V segment lost 0 bases and the J segment 0 bases; nucleotides outside the gene matches: 2. The chain's CDR3 is CASSLTGTSGSTDTQYF. CDR3 in DNA: TGTGCCAGCAGCTTAACCGGGACTAGCGGTAGCACAGATACGCAGTATTTT.